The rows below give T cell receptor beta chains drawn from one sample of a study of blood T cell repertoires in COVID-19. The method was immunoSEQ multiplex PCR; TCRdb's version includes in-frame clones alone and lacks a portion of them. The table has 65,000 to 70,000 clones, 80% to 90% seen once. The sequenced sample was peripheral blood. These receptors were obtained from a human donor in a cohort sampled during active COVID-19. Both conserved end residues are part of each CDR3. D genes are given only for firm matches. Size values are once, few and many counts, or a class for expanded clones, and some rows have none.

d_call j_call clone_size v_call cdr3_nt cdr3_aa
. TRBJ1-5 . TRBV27 TGTGCCAGCAGTTTCAACGGAGAGGAGCCCCAGCATTTT CASSFNGEEPQHF
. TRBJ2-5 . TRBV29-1 TGCAGCGTTGGCGGGACGCAAGAGACCCAGTACTTC CSVGGTQETQYF
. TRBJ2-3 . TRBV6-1 TGTGCCAGCAGTGATCCCCCCGGAGTCGATACGCAGTATTTT CASSDPPGVDTQYF
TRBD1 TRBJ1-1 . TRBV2 TGTGCCAGCAGTCTTAGACAGGGGGCTGGCACTGAAGCTTTCTTT CASSLRQGAGTEAFF
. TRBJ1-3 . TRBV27 TGTGCCAGCAGTCCAGGGTTCGGAAACACCATATATTTT CASSPGFGNTIYF
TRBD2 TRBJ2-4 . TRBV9 TGTGCCAGCAGCGTCCCCCCACGGACTAGTCTAGCCAAAAACATTCAGTACTTC CASSVPPRTSLAKNIQYF
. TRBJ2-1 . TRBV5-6 TGTGCCAGCAGCGTGGACACATACAATGAGCAGTTCTTC CASSVDTYNEQFF
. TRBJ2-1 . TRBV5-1 TGCGCCAGCAGCATTGGGGCCCCGGAGCAGTTCTTC CASSIGAPEQFF
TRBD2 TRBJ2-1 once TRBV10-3 TGTGCCATCAGTGAGTCGATAGCGGGAGGCAACGCCAATGAGCAGTTCTTC CAISESIAGGNANEQFF
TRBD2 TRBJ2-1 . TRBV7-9 TGTGCCAGCAGCTTAGGGGTCCTAGCGGGAGTCAATGAGCAGTTCTTC CASSLGVLAGVNEQFF
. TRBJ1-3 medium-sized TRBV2 TGTGCCAGCAGTTCCCCCGCTGGAAACACCATATATTTT CASSSPAGNTIYF
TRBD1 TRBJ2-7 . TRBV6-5 TGTGCCAGCAGTTACGGCGACGGGCAGGGGGATGAGCAGTACTTC CASSYGDGQGDEQYF
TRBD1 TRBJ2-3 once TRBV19 TGTGCCAGTAGTAGGGACAGGGAAACAGATACGCAGTATTTT CASSRDRETDTQYF